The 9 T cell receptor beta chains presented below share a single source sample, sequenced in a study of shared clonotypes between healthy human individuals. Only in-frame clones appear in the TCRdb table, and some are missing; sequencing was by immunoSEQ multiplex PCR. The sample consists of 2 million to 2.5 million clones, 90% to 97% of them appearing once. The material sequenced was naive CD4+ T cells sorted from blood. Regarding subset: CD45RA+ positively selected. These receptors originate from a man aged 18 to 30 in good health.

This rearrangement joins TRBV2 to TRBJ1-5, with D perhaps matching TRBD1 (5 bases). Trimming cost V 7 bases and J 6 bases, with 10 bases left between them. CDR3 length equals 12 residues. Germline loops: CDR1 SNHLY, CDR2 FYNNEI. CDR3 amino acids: CASKQAGQPQHF. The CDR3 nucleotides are TGTGCCAGCAAACAGGCAGGTCAGCCCCAGCATTTT.

For the CDR3, the DNA is TGCGCCAGCAGCCAACGGCGGGTTACAGATACGCAGTATTTT. Translating it yields CASSQRRVTDTQYF. The chain joins TRBV4-1 to TRBJ2-3; a weak D match, TRBD2 (5 bases). Trimming pared 2 bases from V and 3 bases from J, leaving 9 bases between. Germline assignment: CDR1 MGHRA and CDR2 YSYEKL. This CDR3 is built from 14 residues.

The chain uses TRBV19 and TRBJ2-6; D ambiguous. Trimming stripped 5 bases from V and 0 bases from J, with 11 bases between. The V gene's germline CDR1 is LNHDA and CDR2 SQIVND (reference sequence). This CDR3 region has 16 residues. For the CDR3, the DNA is TGTGCCAGTAGTCGGGCCGGCCGCTCTGGGGCCAACGTCCTGACTTTC. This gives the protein CASSRAGRSGANVLTF.

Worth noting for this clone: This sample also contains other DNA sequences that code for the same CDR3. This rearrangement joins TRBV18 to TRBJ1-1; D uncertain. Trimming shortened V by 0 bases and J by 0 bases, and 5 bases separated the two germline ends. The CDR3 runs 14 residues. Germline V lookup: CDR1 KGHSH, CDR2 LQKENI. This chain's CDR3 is CASSPPSMNTEAFF. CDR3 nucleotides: TGTGCCAGCTCACCACCCTCCATGAACACTGAAGCTTTCTTT.

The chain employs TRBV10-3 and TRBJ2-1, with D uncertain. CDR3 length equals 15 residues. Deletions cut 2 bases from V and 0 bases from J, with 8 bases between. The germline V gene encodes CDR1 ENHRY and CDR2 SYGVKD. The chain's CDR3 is CAISEERSSYNEQFF. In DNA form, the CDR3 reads TGTGCCATCAGTGAGGAGAGGAGCTCCTACAATGAGCAGTTCTTC.

CDR3 in DNA: TGCAGCGTTGAAGATCTTTTTGAGGGTTCGGAAAAACTGTTTTTT. It encodes CSVEDLFEGSEKLFF. The V gene is TRBV29-1, the J gene TRBJ1-4; D gene uncertain. Trimming took off 0 bases at V and 8 bases at J, with 16 bases between the two ends. The CDR3 runs to 15 residues. Germline CDR1 SQVTM, CDR2 ANQGSEA.

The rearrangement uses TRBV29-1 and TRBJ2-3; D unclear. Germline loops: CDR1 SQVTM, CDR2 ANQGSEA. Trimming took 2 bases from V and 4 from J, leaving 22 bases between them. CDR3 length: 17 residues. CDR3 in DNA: TGCAGCGTTGAAACTCGTGGCCCCAAGTTTGGGCCAGATACGCAGTATTTT. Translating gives CSVETRGPKFGPDTQYF.

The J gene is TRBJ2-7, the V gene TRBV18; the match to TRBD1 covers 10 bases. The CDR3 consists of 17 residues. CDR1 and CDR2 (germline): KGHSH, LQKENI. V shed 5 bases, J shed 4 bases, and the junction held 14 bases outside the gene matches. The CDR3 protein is CASSNMAGQGIRYEQYF. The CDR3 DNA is TGTGCCAGCTCAAATATGGCGGGACAGGGGATTCGGTACGAGCAGTACTTC. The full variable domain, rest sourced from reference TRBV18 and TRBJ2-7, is NAGVMQNPRHLVRRRGQEARLRCSPMKGHSHVYWYRQLPEEGLKFMVYLQKENIIDESGMPKERFSAEFPKEGPSILRIQQVVRGDSAAYFCASSNMAGQGIRYEQYFGPGTRLTVT.

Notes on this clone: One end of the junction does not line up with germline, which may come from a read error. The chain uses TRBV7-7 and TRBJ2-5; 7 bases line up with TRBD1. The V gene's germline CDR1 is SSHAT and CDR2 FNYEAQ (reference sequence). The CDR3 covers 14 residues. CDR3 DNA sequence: TGTGCTAGCAGCCCGGGACAGCGTCAAGAGACCCAGTACTTC. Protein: CASSPGQRQETQYF.